These 25 T cell receptor beta chains originate from one sample sequenced in a study of T cells in Graves' hyperthyroidism and ophthalmopathy (dated by TCRdb to the late 2010s). Library generation was performed with multiplex PCR. The sample was run on an Illumina HiSeq 2000. Amplification of TCR beta CDR3 regions was carried out from RNA transcripts. The TCR CDR3 was subjected to a first round of RT-PCR using the HTBI primer set and the Qiagen OneStep RT-PCR kit. Starting from the raw public reads, TCRdb applied fastp trimming at Q25, assembled clones with MiXCR and retained in-frame beta chains. When rows share a CDR3 protein, they turn into one entry using the most common DNA and genes. Here the sample has 640,000 or so distinct CDR3 sequences; approximately 15% occur a single time. The leading ten clones occupy over 6% of the sample. The sample comprised blood. The receptors were gathered from a woman between 18 and 29 years old with Graves' ophthalmopathy.

The J gene is TRBJ1-2, the V gene TRBV24-1; the D is unclear. The germline V gene encodes CDR1 KGHDR and CDR2 SFDVKD. The CDR3 contains 13 residues. V was cut by 1 base and J by 8 bases, with 10 bases left in between. The CDR3 bases are TGTGCCACCAGTGATTTCCGTTCTCGAGGCTACACCTTC. Translating gives CATSDFRSRGYTF.

The rearrangement links TRBV4-2 to TRBJ2-3, with D perhaps being TRBD1 or TRBD2 (6 bases each). CDR3 length equals 19 residues. Trimming removed 2 bases from V and 5 bases from J, with 26 bases in between. Germline V gene sequence: CDR1 LGHNA, CDR2 YNFKEQ. Written as DNA, the CDR3 is TGTGCCAGCAGCCAAAGGGGGGCCATTGGGACTGTTGGGGGAGATACGCAGTATTTT. Protein product: CASSQRGAIGTVGGDTQYF.

This clonotype was counted ten times or more. J is TRBJ2-7 and V is TRBV28; unclear D gene. Germline V gene data show CDR1 as MDHEN and CDR2 as SYDVKM. The V end was cut by 5 bases, the J end by 4 bases, with 21 bases between. The CDR3 length is 16 residues. CDR3 sequence: CASSPLTWVPGYEQYF. CDR3 nucleotide sequence: TGTGCCAGCAGTCCCCTTACCTGGGTCCCCGGGTACGAGCAGTACTTC.

This clonotype was observed at least ten times. The genes are TRBV28 and TRBJ1-2; 9 nucleotides align to TRBD1. Germline assignment: CDR1 MDHEN and CDR2 SYDVKM. The CDR3 contains 15 residues. J lost 5 bases, V lost 1 base, and 5 bases had no gene match. This CDR3 reads CASSLSGTGKYGYTF. The CDR3, as DNA: TGTGCCAGCAGTTTATCCGGGACAGGGAAGTATGGCTACACCTTC.

This clonotype has just a few counts. The V and J genes are TRBV24-1 and TRBJ2-5; D might be TRBD2 (6 bases). The CDR3 sequence is 14 residues long. The germline gives CDR1 KGHDR, CDR2 SFDVKD. Trimming took off 4 bases at V and 5 bases at J, with 13 bases between the two ends. CDR3 residues: CATSDAEGGETQYF. CDR3 bases: TGTGCCACCAGTGACGCGGAGGGTGGGGAGACCCAGTACTTC.

The chain combines TRBV11-1 with TRBJ2-1, with 14 bases identical to TRBD2. There are 16 residues in the CDR3. J gave up 4 bases and V 5 bases, and 4 bases lay outside the gene matches. Germline V CDR1 and CDR2: SGHAT, FQDESV (reference sequence). The CDR3 region is CASSAGTSGGYNEQFF. CDR3 nucleotides: TGTGCCAGCAGCGCCGGGACTAGCGGGGGATACAATGAGCAGTTCTTC.

This clonotype was counted many times. The chain combines TRBV12-3 or TRBV12-4 with TRBJ2-5, with 9 bases lining up with TRBD1. CDR3 length: 17 amino acids. Losses at the gene ends were 2 bases for V and 3 bases for J; bases not matched to a gene: 10. CDR3 in DNA: TGTGCCAGCAGTTTATATCCGACAGGGGGAGGGGAAGAGACCCAGTACTTC. This sequence encodes CASSLYPTGGGEETQYF.

This clonotype was seen repeatedly, ten times or more. The rearrangement uses TRBV7-2 and TRBJ2-7; TRBD2 agrees at 16 bases. The ends lost 2 bases at V and 5 bases at J; junction bases unmatched: 9. The CDR3 spans 18 residues. The germline gives CDR1 SGHTA, CDR2 FQGNSA. The CDR3 spells CASSLRGTSGRVPDEQYF. For the CDR3, the DNA is TGTGCCAGCAGCTTAAGGGGGACTAGCGGGAGGGTGCCGGACGAGCAGTACTTC.

J is TRBJ2-5 and V is TRBV15; weak D call: TRBD2 (5 bases). This CDR3 is 15 amino acids long. V was pared by 6 bases and J by 1 base, with 15 bases between. Germline V gives CDR1 LNHNV, CDR2 YYDKDF (reference sequence). In DNA form, the CDR3 reads TGTGCCACCAGTCCCGGGGAGCTGGGCCAAGAGACCCAGTACTTC. Translating it yields CATSPGELGQETQYF.

This chain connects TRBV19 to TRBJ2-2, with 10 bases lining up with TRBD2. V was pared by 6 bases and J by 1 base, with 8 bases of the junction left unmatched. CDR1 is LNHDA, CDR2 SQIVND, per germline (reference sequence). The CDR3 has 17 amino acids. The CDR3 sequence: CASRLAGEFVNTGELFF. DNA for the CDR3: TGTGCCAGTAGGCTAGCGGGAGAGTTTGTGAACACCGGGGAGCTGTTTTTT.

This clonotype was seen at least ten times. The rearrangement joins TRBV29-1 to TRBJ2-5; 7 nucleotides agree with TRBD2. The CDR3 spans 11 residues. Germline CDR1 and CDR2: SQVTM and ANQGSEA. The ends lost 5 bases at V and 8 bases at J; junction bases unmatched: 5. The CDR3 DNA follows: TGCAGCGTTCTTTGGGGGGGTACCCAGTACTTC. This codes for CSVLWGGTQYF.

This clonotype showed up just a few times. V and J are TRBV11-1 and TRBJ2-2; D remains ambiguous. V was cut by 5 bases and J by 5 bases, with 9 bases left in between. CDR3 size: 13 residues. Germline lookup yields CDR1 SGHAT and CDR2 FQDESV (reference sequence). Here the CDR3 DNA reads TGTGCCAGCAGCCTACTGATGACCGGGGAGCTGTTTTTT. Translating gives CASSLLMTGELFF.

In this sample, this clonotype turned up many times. The chain combines TRBV2 with TRBJ2-7; D remains ambiguous. The CDR3 runs 15 residues. The germline V gene encodes CDR1 SNHLY and CDR2 FYNNEI. Deletions cut 6 bases from V and 0 bases from J, with 15 bases between. Written as DNA, the CDR3 is TGTGCCAGCAGCGACCCCGGAAAGAGCTCCTACGAGCAGTACTTC. It encodes CASSDPGKSSYEQYF.

The table lists this clonotype with many counts. V gene TRBV10-3 combines with J gene TRBJ2-1; the D is unclear. Germline lookup yields CDR1 ENHRY and CDR2 SYGVKD. The ends were cut back, 2 bases at V and 5 bases at J, with 7 bases in the middle. The CDR3 length is 13 residues. The CDR3 sequence is CAISENRDNEQFF. In DNA, the CDR3 is TGTGCCATCAGTGAGAACCGGGACAATGAGCAGTTCTTC.

This clonotype has a handful of counts. The chain employs TRBV7-9 and TRBJ2-4; TRBD1 aligns across 9 bases. This CDR3 comprises 17 residues. V lost 4 bases to trimming and J lost 7 bases; unmatched junction nucleotides: 14. From germline, CDR1 is SEHNR and CDR2 FQNEAQ (reference sequence). This CDR3 is CASSSPRSDRGWNIQYF. CDR3 bases: TGTGCCAGCAGCTCGCCCAGATCCGACAGGGGGTGGAACATTCAGTACTTC.

The chain has TRBV28 and TRBJ1-5; weak D call: TRBD1 (6 bases). The CDR3 consists of 16 residues. Trimming removed 5 bases from V and 5 bases from J, with 19 bases in between. The germline gives CDR1 MDHEN, CDR2 SYDVKM. In DNA, the CDR3 is TGTGCCAGCAGTCTATCTGGGGGGCAGATATATCAGCCCCAGCATTTT. As protein: CASSLSGGQIYQPQHF.

This clonotype was seen repeatedly, ten times or more. Here the CDR3 DNA reads TGTGCCAGCTCACCCGCCCGCGGGGCGGGAGATACGCAGTATTTT. Amino acids: CASSPARGAGDTQYF. The rearrangement uses TRBV18 and TRBJ2-3, with D possibly matching TRBD2 (6 bases). There are 15 residues in the CDR3. The germline CDR1 and CDR2 sequences are KGHSH and LQKENI. The V end lost 3 bases, the J end lost 5 bases, and 15 bases lay between the germline ends.

This clonotype showed up many times. This rearrangement joins TRBV2 to TRBJ1-2, with a weak D call TRBD1 (6 bases). Trimming left V 6 bases short and J 4 bases short, with 12 bases between. Per the germline V gene, CDR1 is SNHLY and CDR2 is FYNNEI. The CDR3 is 13 amino acids. The CDR3 coding sequence is TGTGCCAGCAGGTTGGGGGCAGGCTATGGCTACACCTTC. Translating it yields CASRLGAGYGYTF.

The sample holds many counts of this clonotype. V gene TRBV7-9 combines with J gene TRBJ2-2, with 7 nucleotides matching TRBD1. V was pared by 5 bases and J by 1 base, with 7 bases of the junction left unmatched. Germline V gene data show CDR1 as SEHNR and CDR2 as FQNEAQ (reference sequence). This CDR3 is 16 amino acids long. CDR3 protein: CASSPHRTGNTGELFF. CDR3 coding DNA: TGTGCCAGCAGCCCTCACCGGACAGGGAACACCGGGGAGCTGTTTTTT.

This clonotype was counted at least ten times. The chain links TRBV28 to TRBJ1-1; 9 bases line up with TRBD1. CDR1 MDHEN and CDR2 SYDVKM come from the germline V gene. J gave up 3 bases and V 7 bases, and 9 bases lay outside the gene matches. The CDR3 has 15 residues. The DNA of the CDR3 is TGTGCCAGCAATTCCGGGACAGGGCAGTACACTGAAGCTTTCTTT. Translation: CASNSGTGQYTEAFF. The full variable domain, rest sourced from reference TRBV28 and TRBJ1-1, is DVKVTQSSRYLVKRTGEKVFLECVQDMDHENMFWYRQDPGLGLRLIYFSYDVKMKEKGDIPEGYSVSREKKERFSLILESASTNQTSMYLCASNSGTGQYTEAFFGQGTRLTVV.

In this sample, this clonotype turned up many times. This chain connects TRBV20-1 to TRBJ2-7; 11 bases map to TRBD2. V dropped 5 bases and J dropped 0; count of bases not matched to a gene: 6. The germline V gene has CDR1 DFQATT and CDR2 SNEGSKA (reference sequence). This CDR3 spans 15 amino acids. The CDR3 sequence is CSAPIAGGGSYEQYF. The CDR3 DNA reads as TGCAGTGCTCCTATAGCGGGAGGGGGCTCCTACGAGCAGTACTTC.

The sample holds one count of this clonotype. CDR3 amino acids: CASSWQGGSPLHF. The CDR3 DNA sequence: TGTGCCAGCAGCTGGCAGGGGGGTTCACCCCTCCACTTT. The chain recombines TRBV5-6 with TRBJ1-6; TRBD1 aligns across 7 bases. The CDR3 is 13 residues long. CDR1 SGHDT and CDR2 YYEEEE come from the germline V gene. Trimming removed 3 bases from V and 9 bases from J; junction bases left unmatched: 3.

This clonotype was counted between two and nine times. This chain uses TRBV9 with TRBJ2-1; 15 bases line up with TRBD2. Germline-derived CDR1 and CDR2 are SGDLS and YYNGEE. The V gene end was trimmed by 3 bases and the J gene end by 6 bases; junction bases not matched to a gene: 10. The CDR3 spans 18 residues. The CDR3 DNA follows: TGTGCCAGCAGCGCACATCGGGGGGGACTAGCGGGAGGCAATGAGCAGTTCTTC. As protein: CASSAHRGGLAGGNEQFF.

This clonotype was picked up many times. The chain couples TRBV20-1 to TRBJ2-1, with 12 bases aligning to TRBD2. This CDR3 has 13 amino acids. The germline V gene has CDR1 DFQATT and CDR2 SNEGSKA (reference sequence). V lost 6 bases and J lost 6; bases outside the gene matches: 3. The CDR3 nucleotides read TGCAGTGCGCCGGGACTAGCGGGCAATGAGCAGTTCTTC. This sequence encodes CSAPGLAGNEQFF.

This chain uses TRBV27 with TRBJ2-3, with 8 nucleotides matching TRBD2. CDR1 MNHEY and CDR2 SMNVEV come from the germline V gene (reference sequence). The CDR3 length is 15 residues. The V and J ends lost 7 bases and 1 base, in that order; junction bases with no gene match: 7. CDR3 sequence reads: CASTHGLARTDTQYF. CDR3 sequence (DNA): TGTGCCAGCACCCATGGACTAGCCCGCACAGATACGCAGTATTTT.